The 5 T cell receptor beta chains presented below share a single source sample, sequenced in a study of T cell responses to AZD1222 COVID-19 vaccine (dated by TCRdb to the early 2020s). Receptors were amplified or captured by the immunoSEQ multiplex PCR assay. TCRdb re-hosts the immuneACCESS table, in-frame sequences only. Its copies lack some clones; in the studies checked, an unresolved V gene accounts for under half of them, and the cause for the rest is not known. In this sample the table shows roughly 130,000 clones, 92% of which occur a single time. Clones ranked in the top ten supply 3% to 3.5% of the sample. Reading the label with the study, this specimen's time point is: baseline before first vaccination. Sequencing used peripheral blood, obtained on day 0 of AZD1222 vaccination. These TCRs come from an adult in good health.

This chain links TRBV2 with TRBJ1-1; possibly TRBD1 for D (6 bases). The germline CDR1 and CDR2 sequences are SNHLY and FYNNEI. The CDR3 has 13 amino acids. Trimming removed 2 bases from V and 4 bases from J, with 8 bases in between. CDR3 DNA sequence: TGTGCCAGCAGTGAAACAGGGAGCACTGAAGCTTTCTTT. This codes for CASSETGSTEAFF.

This chain connects TRBV29-1 to TRBJ1-3, with unresolved D. V shed 7 bases and J shed 4 bases, with 14 bases lying between them. CDR3 length: 13 amino acids. Germline V gene lookup returns CDR1 SQVTM and CDR2 ANQGSEA. CDR3 DNA sequence: TGCAGCGCAGACCGGTTGGGAGGAAACACCATATATTTT. Protein: CSADRLGGNTIYF.

The chain recombines TRBV10-3 with TRBJ2-7; D remains unclear. The CDR3 sequence is 13 residues long. Trimming pared 0 bases from V and 7 bases from J, leaving 10 bases between. Germline CDR1 reads ENHRY; CDR2 reads SYGVKD. The CDR3 is CAISESQLGEQYF. CDR3 nucleotides: TGTGCCATCAGTGAGTCGCAATTAGGTGAGCAGTACTTC.

The genes are TRBV18 and TRBJ2-1; D is possibly TRBD1 (6 bases). V was trimmed by 8 bases and J by 4 bases, leaving 18 bases between them. Germline V gene data show CDR1 as KGHSH and CDR2 as LQKENI. The CDR3 consists of 15 residues. The CDR3 DNA reads as TGTGCCAGCACCCAACCGGGACAAGGTTACAATGAGCAGTTCTTC. Translation gives CASTQPGQGYNEQFF.

The chain links TRBV28 to TRBJ1-3; a weak D match, TRBD1 (5 bases). Germline-derived CDR1 and CDR2 are MDHEN and SYDVKM. The V end was cut by 3 bases, the J end by 9 bases, with 18 bases between. The CDR3 spans 15 residues. This chain's CDR3 is CASSFRRGGPGTIYF. In nucleotides, the CDR3 is TGTGCCAGCAGTTTCCGGCGGGGCGGCCCGGGCACCATATATTTT.